This T cell receptor (beta chain) was obtained from a study of CD8 T cells in ankylosing spondylitis. Study-level points and caveats: Matched ankylosing spondylitis synovial fluid reportedly showed significant enrichment of disease-linked clones. Clones linked to the disease showed a CD8+ phenotype. They occurred at relatively low frequencies in peripheral blood. A TCR beta motif of about 8 highly homologous variants seemed to mark ankylosing spondylitis blood. A number of the motif variants had already been described in reactive arthritis synovial fluid and blood.

5'-RACE, quantitative and with molecular barcodes, yielded the TCR beta libraries. Each CDR3 protein gets one entry after TCRdb re-called the 5' RACE reads with MiXCR. The sample lists a few hundred thousand distinct CDR3 sequences, 20% to 25% occurring once. Germline V gene lookup returns CDR1 MNHEY and CDR2 SVGAGI. Trimming cost V 3 bases and J 4 bases, with 20 bases left between them. The CDR3 has 17 residues. Concerning this clonotype: As yet, its antigen is unknown.

The TCR comes from a male donor with ankylosing spondylitis. V and J are TRBV6-5 and TRBJ2-3; D may correspond to TRBD1 or TRBD2 (6 bases each). Sequenced: blood, either unsorted or a sorted T cell fraction (not recorded which). In nucleotides, the CDR3 is TGTGCCAGCAGTTATTACCACGGGACGGGGGCACCAGATACGCAGTATTTT. As protein: CASSYYHGTGAPDTQYF.